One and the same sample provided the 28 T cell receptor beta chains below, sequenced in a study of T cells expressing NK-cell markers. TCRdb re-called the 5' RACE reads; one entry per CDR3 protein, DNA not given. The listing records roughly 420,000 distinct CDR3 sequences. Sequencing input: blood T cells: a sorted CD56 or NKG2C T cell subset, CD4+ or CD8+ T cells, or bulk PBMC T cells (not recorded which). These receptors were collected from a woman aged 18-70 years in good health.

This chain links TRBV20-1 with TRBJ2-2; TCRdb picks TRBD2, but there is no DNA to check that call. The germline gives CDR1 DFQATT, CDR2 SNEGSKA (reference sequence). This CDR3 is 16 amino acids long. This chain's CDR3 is CSASRTSGRSTGELFF.

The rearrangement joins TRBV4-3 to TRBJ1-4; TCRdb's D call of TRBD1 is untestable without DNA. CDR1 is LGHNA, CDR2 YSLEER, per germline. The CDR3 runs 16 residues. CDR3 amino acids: CASSQDWGMANEKLFF.

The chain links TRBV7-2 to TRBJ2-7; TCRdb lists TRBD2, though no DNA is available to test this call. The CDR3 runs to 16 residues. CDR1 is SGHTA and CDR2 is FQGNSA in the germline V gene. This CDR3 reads CASSSRSSGRTYEQYF.

The CDR3 protein is CSVKGGDPYYGYTF. The chain combines TRBV29-1 with TRBJ1-2; the TCRdb call, TRBD1, lacks DNA for checking. The CDR3 runs to 14 residues. Germline values: CDR1 SQVTM, CDR2 ANQGSEA.

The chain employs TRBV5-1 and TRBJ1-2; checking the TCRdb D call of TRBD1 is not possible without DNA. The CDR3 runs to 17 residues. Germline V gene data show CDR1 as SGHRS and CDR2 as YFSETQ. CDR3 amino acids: CASSIGQGGLTNYGYTF.

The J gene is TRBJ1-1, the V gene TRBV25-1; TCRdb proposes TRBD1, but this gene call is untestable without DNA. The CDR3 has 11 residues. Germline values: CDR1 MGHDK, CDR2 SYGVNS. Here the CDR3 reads CASKRGTEAFF. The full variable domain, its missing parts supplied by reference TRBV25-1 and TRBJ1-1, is EADIYQTPRYLVIGTGKKITLECSQTMGHDKMYWYQQDPGMELHLIHYSYGVNSTEKGDLSSESTVSRIRTEHFPLTLESARPSHTSQYLCASKRGTEAFFGQGTRLTVV.

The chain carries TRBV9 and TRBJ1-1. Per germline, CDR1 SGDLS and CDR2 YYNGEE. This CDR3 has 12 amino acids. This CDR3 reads CASSTGATEAFF.

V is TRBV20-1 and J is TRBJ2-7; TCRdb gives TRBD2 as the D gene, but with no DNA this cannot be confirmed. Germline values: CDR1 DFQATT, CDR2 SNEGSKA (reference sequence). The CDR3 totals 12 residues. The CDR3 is CSTTSASYEQYF.

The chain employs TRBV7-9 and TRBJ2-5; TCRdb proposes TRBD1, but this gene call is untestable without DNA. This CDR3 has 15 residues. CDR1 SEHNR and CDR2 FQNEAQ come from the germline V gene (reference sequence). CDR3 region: CASSLLGGPGETQYF.

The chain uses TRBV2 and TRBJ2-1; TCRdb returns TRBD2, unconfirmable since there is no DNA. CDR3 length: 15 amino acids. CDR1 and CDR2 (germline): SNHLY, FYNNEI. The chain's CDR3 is CASSGGRSGGNDQFF.

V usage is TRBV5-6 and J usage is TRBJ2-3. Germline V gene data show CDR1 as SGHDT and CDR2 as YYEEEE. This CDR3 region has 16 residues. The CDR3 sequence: CASSFSEETSTDTQYF.

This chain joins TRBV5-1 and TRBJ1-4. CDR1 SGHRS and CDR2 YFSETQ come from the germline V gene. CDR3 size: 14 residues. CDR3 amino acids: CASSQGGVREKLFF.

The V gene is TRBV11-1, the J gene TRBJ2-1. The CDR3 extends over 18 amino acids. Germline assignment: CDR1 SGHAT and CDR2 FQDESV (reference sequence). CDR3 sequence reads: CASSFPSRTGGSYNEQFF.

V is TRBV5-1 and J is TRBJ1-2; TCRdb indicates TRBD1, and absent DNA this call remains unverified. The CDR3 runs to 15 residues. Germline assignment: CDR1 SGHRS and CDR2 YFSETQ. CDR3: CASSPRQGMDYGYTF.

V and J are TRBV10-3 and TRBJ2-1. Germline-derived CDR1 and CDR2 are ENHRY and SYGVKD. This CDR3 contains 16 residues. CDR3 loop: CAISESDDGSYNEQFF.

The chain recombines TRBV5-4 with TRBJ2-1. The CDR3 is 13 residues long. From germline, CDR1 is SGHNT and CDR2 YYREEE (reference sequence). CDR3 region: CASSLALSDEQFF. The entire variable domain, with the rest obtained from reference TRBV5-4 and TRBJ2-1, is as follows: ETGVTQSPTHLIKTRGQQVTLRCSSQSGHNTVSWYQQALGQGPQFIFQYYREEENGRGNFPPRFSGLQFPNYSSELNVNALELDDSALYLCASSLALSDEQFFGPGTRLTVL.

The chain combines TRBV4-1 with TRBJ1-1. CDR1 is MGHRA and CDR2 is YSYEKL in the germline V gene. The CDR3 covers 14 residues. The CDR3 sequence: CASSQVWLNTEAFF.

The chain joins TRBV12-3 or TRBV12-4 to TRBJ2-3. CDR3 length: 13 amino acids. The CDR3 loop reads CASSSASTDTQYF.

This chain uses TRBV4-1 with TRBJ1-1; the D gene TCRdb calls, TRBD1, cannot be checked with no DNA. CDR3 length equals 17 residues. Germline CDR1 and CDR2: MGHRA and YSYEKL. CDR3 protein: CATTLQMTGSANTEAFF.

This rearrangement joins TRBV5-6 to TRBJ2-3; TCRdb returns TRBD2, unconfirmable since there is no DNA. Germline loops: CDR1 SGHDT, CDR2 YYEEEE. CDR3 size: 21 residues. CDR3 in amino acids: CASSLGSAVAGGPWQTDTQYF.

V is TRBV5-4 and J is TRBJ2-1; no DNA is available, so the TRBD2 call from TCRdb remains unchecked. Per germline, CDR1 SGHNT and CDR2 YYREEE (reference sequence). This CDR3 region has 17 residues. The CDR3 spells CASRASLTSESYNEQFF.

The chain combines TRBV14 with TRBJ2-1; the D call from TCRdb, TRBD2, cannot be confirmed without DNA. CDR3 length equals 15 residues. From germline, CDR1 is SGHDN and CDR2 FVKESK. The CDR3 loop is CASNKDRYSYNEQFF.

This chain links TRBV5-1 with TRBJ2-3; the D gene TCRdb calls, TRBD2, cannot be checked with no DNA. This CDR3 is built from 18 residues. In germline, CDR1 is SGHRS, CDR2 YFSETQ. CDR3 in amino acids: CASSPSIGSEGPRWTQYF.

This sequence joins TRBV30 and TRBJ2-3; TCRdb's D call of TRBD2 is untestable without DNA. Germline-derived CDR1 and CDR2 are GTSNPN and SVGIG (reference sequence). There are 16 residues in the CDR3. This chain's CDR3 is CAWTNGSGLTGHTQYF.

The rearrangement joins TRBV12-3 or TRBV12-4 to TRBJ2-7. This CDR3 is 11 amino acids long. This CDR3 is CASSLRSEQYF.

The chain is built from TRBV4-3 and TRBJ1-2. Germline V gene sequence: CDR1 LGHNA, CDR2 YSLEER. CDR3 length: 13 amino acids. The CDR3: CASSQVLGDGYTF.

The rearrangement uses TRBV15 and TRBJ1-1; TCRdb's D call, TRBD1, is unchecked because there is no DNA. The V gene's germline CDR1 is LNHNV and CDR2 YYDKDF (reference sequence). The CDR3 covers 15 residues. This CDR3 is CATSRSPGENTEAFF.

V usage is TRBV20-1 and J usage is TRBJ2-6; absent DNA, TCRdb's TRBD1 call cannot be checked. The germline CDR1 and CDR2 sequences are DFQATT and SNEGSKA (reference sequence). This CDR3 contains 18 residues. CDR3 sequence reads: CSARPYGQGGPGANVLTF.